The rows below give T cell receptor beta chains drawn from one sample of a study of T cells in localized non-small cell lung cancer. Using immunoSEQ multiplex PCR, the repertoire was profiled, and TCRdb retains in-frame clones only, with some absent. The table shows about 21,000 clones, with more than 75% occurring only once. The sequencing used PBMCs, collected before any cancer treatment. These TCRs come from a woman aged 35 to 70 with stage II squamous cell lung carcinoma. The CDR3 runs from the conserved cysteine through the conserved F or W. Fields, in order: V gene, J gene, CDR3 protein.

>TRBV30|TRBJ2-5
CAWSGGLAGVRRETQYF
>TRBV7-6|TRBJ2-7
CASSLGSVPTSEQYF
>TRBV5-1|TRBJ1-2
CASSLDSGVGYTF
>TRBV6-5|TRBJ2-7
CASSSTYEQYF
>TRBV4-1|TRBJ2-7
CASSQIGTSHYEQYF
>TRBV10-3|TRBJ2-2
CAISRTGTNTGELFF
>TRBV28|TRBJ1-1
CASYPGRVGTEAFF
>TRBV19|TRBJ1-5
CASSTHRGSNQPQHF
>TRBV18|TRBJ1-2
CASSPGIGYGYTF
>TRBV27|.
CASTRGPGYEQYF
>TRBV7-8|TRBJ2-1
CASTLRASGTTSHEQFF